These T cell receptor beta chains were read from a single sample in a study of blood T cell repertoires in COVID-19. TCRdb keeps only in-frame clones here, not all; method: immunoSEQ multiplex PCR. The data show some 240,000 clones, almost 90% seen once. Source material: peripheral blood. These receptors all stem from a woman in her sixties with COVID-19, enrolled during active disease. The CDR3 runs from the conserved cysteine through the conserved F or W. Each record gives: V gene, D gene, clone size, J gene, CDR3 protein, CDR3 DNA. The D gene is left open where the match is weak. Size is omitted from some rows. Given values are once, few, many or a class for expanded clones.

TRBV11-2	TRBD1	once	TRBJ1-1	CASSPRVSDRGTEAFF	TGTGCCAGCAGCCCAAGGGTCAGCGACAGGGGGACTGAAGCTTTCTTT
TRBV19	-	-	TRBJ1-2	CASSLRGRESGYTF	TGTGCCAGTTCACTGCGGGGGCGCGAATCTGGCTACACCTTC
TRBV3-1/TRBV3-2	TRBD2	once	TRBJ2-3	CASSRRLAGPSTDTQYF	TGTGCCAGCAGCCGCCGACTAGCGGGGCCTAGCACAGATACGCAGTATTTT
TRBV19	TRBD1	-	TRBJ1-5	CASSISGTGAITSNQPQHF	TGTGCCAGTAGTATTTCGGGGACAGGGGCAATCACGAGCAATCAGCCCCAGCATTTT
TRBV13	-	medium-sized	TRBJ1-1	CASSGEGDTEAFF	TGTGCCAGCAGCGGTGAGGGGGACACTGAAGCTTTCTTT
TRBV19	TRBD2	-	TRBJ2-3	CASSGSGGTTDTQYF	TGTGCCAGTAGTGGGTCGGGGGGAACCACAGATACGCAGTATTTT
TRBV11-2	TRBD1	-	TRBJ2-1	CASSLRTGVSSYNEQFF	TGTGCCAGCAGCTTGAGGACAGGGGTCAGCTCCTACAATGAGCAGTTCTTC
TRBV5-4	-	-	TRBJ2-3	CASRLRDSTDTQYF	TGTGCCAGCAGACTCCGGGACTCCACAGATACGCAGTATTTT
TRBV6-1	-	-	TRBJ2-3	CASSEARGRVRTDTQYF	TGTGCCAGCAGTGAAGCGCGAGGCCGAGTGAGAACAGATACGCAGTATTTT
TRBV19	TRBD1	-	TRBJ1-4	CASSITGGREKLFF	TGTGCCAGTAGTATTACAGGGGGCCGGGAAAAACTGTTTTTT
TRBV15	TRBD1	-	TRBJ1-3	CATSRVPGTGSGNTIYF	TGTGCCACCAGCAGAGTCCCCGGGACAGGGTCTGGAAACACCATATATTTT
TRBV4-3	-	few	TRBJ2-7	CASSQDSGGEQYF	TGCGCCAGCAGCCAAGACAGCGGCGGCGAGCAGTACTTC
TRBV10-1	-	few	TRBJ1-4	CASKVGSINEKLFF	TGCGCCAGCAAGGTGGGCAGCATAAATGAAAAACTGTTTTTT
TRBV7-6	TRBD1	-	TRBJ1-6	CASSATGVGSPLHF	TGTGCCAGCAGCGCCACAGGGGTTGGTTCACCCCTCCACTTT
TRBV7-7	-	-	TRBJ2-1	CASSDTGIHEQFF	TGTGCCAGCAGCGACACAGGGATCCATGAGCAGTTCTTC
TRBV27	-	-	TRBJ1-1	CASRLPGLPPTEAFF	TGTGCCAGCAGGTTACCGGGTTTGCCTCCCACTGAAGCTTTCTTT
TRBV11-2	-	-	TRBJ2-2	CASSLERLVSGELFF	TGTGCCAGCAGCTTGGAAAGACTAGTCTCCGGGGAGCTGTTTTTT
TRBV6-2/TRBV6-3	-	-	TRBJ2-5	CASSYSVEFEETQYF	TGTGCCAGCAGTTACTCGGTTGAGTTTGAAGAGACCCAGTACTTC
TRBV6-2/TRBV6-3	TRBD1	-	TRBJ1-6	CASSRDRGPSPLHF	TGTGCCAGCAGCAGGGACAGGGGGCCTTCACCCCTCCACTTT
TRBV18	-	-	TRBJ1-1	CASSPGQLKLDTEAFF	TGTGCCAGCTCACCAGGGCAGTTAAAGTTGGACACTGAAGCTTTCTTT
TRBV6-5	TRBD1	-	TRBJ2-1	CASRVTGQVGDEQFF	TGTGCCAGCAGGGTTACCGGACAGGTAGGCGATGAGCAGTTCTTC
TRBV9	TRBD2	-	TRBJ2-3	CASSATGGGAPDTQYF	TGTGCCAGCAGCGCGACTGGCGGGGGGGCCCCAGATACGCAGTATTTT
TRBV4-1	-	-	TRBJ2-3	CASSQEVRADTQYF	TGCGCCAGCAGCCAAGAAGTGAGGGCAGATACGCAGTATTTT
TRBV29-1	-	-	TRBJ1-5	CSVTWEGTNGQPQHF	TGCAGCGTTACTTGGGAGGGGACCAATGGTCAGCCCCAGCATTTT
TRBV4-1	TRBD1	-	TRBJ2-7	CASSLRTGPPSYEQYF	TGCGCCAGCAGCCTCAGGACAGGGCCTCCATCTTACGAGCAGTACTTC
TRBV10-3	-	-	TRBJ1-1	CAITAGSRSNTEAFF	TGTGCCATCACCGCGGGCAGTCGATCGAACACTGAAGCTTTCTTT
TRBV19	-	-	TRBJ1-5	CASSIFSALSGQPQHF	TGTGCCAGTAGTATTTTCTCGGCCCTCAGCGGGCAGCCCCAGCATTTT
TRBV11-2	TRBD2	-	TRBJ2-5	CASSSFSGYGGGETQYF	TGTGCCAGCAGCTCGTTTTCCGGATACGGGGGGGGAGAGACCCAGTACTTC
TRBV30	TRBD1	-	TRBJ2-7	CAWARRTGGKYEQYF	TGTGCCTGGGCCCGCCGGACAGGGGGCAAGTACGAGCAGTACTTC
TRBV11-2	TRBD1	-	TRBJ2-3	CASSLEGEDRFFTSTDTQYF	TGTGCCAGCAGCTTAGAAGGCGAGGACAGGTTTTTTACTAGCACAGATACGCAGTATTTT
TRBV19	TRBD1	once	TRBJ1-1	CASSGNRGRNTEAFF	TGTGCCAGTAGCGGTAACAGGGGGCGGAACACTGAAGCTTTCTTT
TRBV7-2	TRBD2	-	TRBJ2-7	CASSLTSGRDEQYF	TGTGCCAGCAGCTTGACTAGCGGAAGGGACGAGCAGTACTTC
TRBV5-4	-	-	TRBJ1-1	CAAQGELNTEAFF	TGTGCCGCCCAAGGGGAACTGAACACTGAAGCTTTCTTT
TRBV2	-	-	TRBJ1-6	CASSPNRATYNSPLHF	TGTGCCAGCAGCCCTAACAGGGCAACCTATAATTCACCCCTCCACTTT
TRBV15	-	-	TRBJ1-5	CATSRDGGQPQHF	TGTGCCACCAGCAGAGACGGGGGGCAGCCCCAGCATTTT
TRBV11-2	TRBD1	-	TRBJ1-1	CASSPYRGLNTEAFF	TGTGCCAGCAGCCCTTACAGGGGGCTGAACACTGAAGCTTTCTTT
TRBV6-6	-	-	TRBJ1-6	CASTTYPGGMGSPLHF	TGTGCCAGCACCACATACCCCGGGGGAATGGGTTCACCCCTCCACTTT
TRBV2	TRBD1	-	TRBJ1-2	CASSERPGTGYYFGGYTF	TGTGCCAGCAGTGAACGCCCCGGGACAGGGTATTATTTCGGTGGCTACACCTTC
TRBV19	TRBD1	-	TRBJ1-2	CASSPETGLYGYTF	TGTGCCAGTAGCCCCGAGACAGGGCTGTATGGCTACACCTTC
TRBV19	TRBD1	-	TRBJ2-6	CASTYTGGRVWANVLTF	TGTGCCAGTACCTATACAGGGGGCCGGGTGTGGGCCAACGTCCTGACTTTC
TRBV5-6	-	-	TRBJ1-4	CASSLDPSEKLFF	TGTGCCAGCAGCTTGGATCCATCAGAAAAACTGTTTTTT
TRBV6-2/TRBV6-3	-	-	TRBJ1-5	CASSRDSNQPQHF	TGTGCCAGCAGCAGAGATAGCAATCAGCCCCAGCATTTT
TRBV2	TRBD1	-	TRBJ1-5	CASSEGLDRAQPQHF	TGTGCCAGCAGTGAAGGTCTAGACAGGGCCCAGCCCCAGCATTTT
TRBV6-5	TRBD2	-	TRBJ2-5	CASSYGAGGGETQYF	TGTGCCAGCAGTTACGGAGCGGGAGGAGGAGAGACCCAGTACTTC
TRBV7-2	TRBD2	-	TRBJ2-3	CASSLGLAGGSTDTQYF	TGTGCCAGCAGCTTAGGGCTAGCGGGGGGTAGCACAGATACGCAGTATTTT
TRBV5-1	TRBD2	-	TRBJ2-7	CASSWGLADYEQYF	TGCGCCAGCAGCTGGGGACTAGCGGACTACGAGCAGTACTTC
TRBV19	-	-	TRBJ2-1	CASSDPGTYNEQFF	TGTGCCAGTAGTGACCCCGGGACCTACAATGAGCAGTTCTTC
TRBV5-4	-	-	TRBJ1-6	CASSAGRYNSPLHF	TGTGCCAGCAGCGCCGGGAGGTATAATTCACCCCTCCACTTT
TRBV7-9	-	-	TRBJ1-2	CASSFLQGYYGYTF	TGTGCCAGCAGCTTTCTACAGGGTTACTATGGCTACACCTTC
TRBV4-3	-	-	TRBJ2-7	CASSQEAGTSYEQYF	TGCGCCAGCAGCCAAGAGGCGGGGACCTCCTACGAGCAGTACTTC
TRBV7-9	TRBD1	-	TRBJ1-2	CASSSMGTGGHGYTF	TGTGCCAGCAGCTCCATGGGGACAGGGGGACATGGCTACACCTTC
TRBV4-2	TRBD1	once	TRBJ1-5	CASSPRTGSNQPQHF	TGTGCCAGCAGCCCCAGGACAGGGAGTAATCAGCCCCAGCATTTT
TRBV7-2	-	once	TRBJ1-3	CASSLRSPWSGNTIYF	TGTGCCAGCAGCCTCCGGAGTCCCTGGTCTGGAAACACCATATATTTT
TRBV4-3	TRBD1	-	TRBJ2-1	CASSQDGHGQGNNEQFF	TGCGCCAGCAGCCAAGATGGTCACGGACAGGGGAACAATGAGCAGTTCTTC
TRBV13	-	few	TRBJ1-2	CASSSTGTYGYTF	TGTGCCAGCAGCTCGACAGGCACCTATGGCTACACCTTC